What follows are 29 T cell receptor beta chains derived from one specimen sequenced in a study of blood T cell repertoires in COVID-19. This table comes from immunoSEQ multiplex PCR, and its TCRdb copy is limited to in-frame clones, with some not included. This sample has some 230,000 clones, with about 86% found just once. The sample comprised peripheral blood. Every receptor here comes from a woman aged 25-40 years who had recovered from COVID-19.

In its sample, this clone was seen once. The chain uses TRBV4-1 and TRBJ2-1; 8 bases agree with TRBD1. From germline, CDR1 is MGHRA and CDR2 YSYEKL. The CDR3 contains 16 residues. J was trimmed by 6 bases and V by 8 bases; bases with no gene match: 15. This chain's CDR3 is CASAIGGQGAGNEQFF. CDR3 bases: TGCGCCAGCGCTATAGGGGGCCAGGGGGCGGGCAATGAGCAGTTCTTC.

The chain carries TRBV7-3 and TRBJ2-2, with D possibly matching TRBD2 (5 bases). The CDR3 contains 14 residues. CDR1 and CDR2 (germline): SGHTA, FQGTGA. Trimming shortened V by 6 bases and J by 3 bases, and 11 bases separated the two germline ends. Here the CDR3 reads CASRATDYTGELFF. The CDR3 nucleotides read TGTGCCAGCAGAGCGACGGACTACACCGGGGAGCTGTTTTTT.

This rearrangement joins TRBV28 to TRBJ2-1; 10 bases align to TRBD2. There are 18 residues in the CDR3. Germline CDR1 reads MDHEN; CDR2 reads SYDVKM. Trimming took 4 bases from V and 8 from J; bases not matched to a gene: 17. The CDR3 reads CASSSLALNLAGEDEQFF. The CDR3 DNA reads as TGTGCCAGCAGTTCCCTCGCTCTAAATCTAGCGGGAGAGGATGAGCAGTTCTTC.

This CDR3 reads CATSGGLAAQNEQFF. The CDR3 DNA sequence: TGTGCCACCAGTGGCGGACTAGCGGCCCAGAATGAGCAGTTCTTC. This chain uses TRBV24-1 with TRBJ2-1, with 10 positions matching TRBD2. Losses at the gene ends were 5 bases for V and 7 bases for J; bases not matched to a gene: 7. Germline V gene data show CDR1 as KGHDR and CDR2 as SFDVKD. The CDR3 is made up of 15 amino acids.

J is TRBJ2-2 and V is TRBV7-6, with TRBD2 identical over 11 bases. This CDR3 comprises 12 residues. In germline, CDR1 is SGHVS, CDR2 FNYEAQ. CDR3 region: CASGRDTGELFF. As DNA, the CDR3 is TGTGCTAGCGGGAGGGACACCGGGGAGCTGTTTTTT.

In its sample, this clone was seen once. The rearrangement uses TRBV6-1 and TRBJ1-5; D is unclear. This CDR3 region has 16 residues. Trimming removed 4 bases from V and 0 bases from J, with 13 bases in between. Germline CDR1 MNHNS, CDR2 SASEGT. This chain's CDR3 is CASSGVTVSSNQPQHF. The CDR3 bases are TGTGCCAGCAGTGGGGTTACAGTTTCTAGCAATCAGCCCCAGCATTTT.

CDR3 nucleotide sequence: TGTGCCAGCAGTTACGATCGAGGACTAGCGGGAGTTGGTCGAGAGACCCAGTACTTC. Its translation is CASSYDRGLAGVGRETQYF. The rearrangement joins TRBV6-2 or TRBV6-3 to TRBJ2-5, with 13 nucleotides matching TRBD2. The germline V gene encodes CDR1 MNHEY and CDR2 SVGEGT. J gave up 4 bases and V 2 bases, and 13 bases lay outside the gene matches. The CDR3 consists of 19 residues.

The V gene is TRBV13, the J gene TRBJ2-3, with 7 nucleotides matching TRBD1. The germline CDR1 and CDR2 sequences are PRHDT and FYEKMQ (reference sequence). V lost 5 bases and J lost 3; bases outside the gene matches: 2. The CDR3 runs 13 residues. The CDR3 protein is CASSPTGTDTQYF. CDR3 sequence (DNA): TGTGCCAGCAGCCCGACAGGGACAGATACGCAGTATTTT.

This clone has only one observation. The chain is built from TRBV25-1 and TRBJ1-1; 7 nucleotides match TRBD1. V was pared by 2 bases and J by 1 base, with 4 bases of the junction left unmatched. The CDR3 contains 15 residues. Germline V lookup: CDR1 MGHDK, CDR2 SYGVNS. The CDR3 nucleotides read TGTGCCAGCAGTGAAGGGGACAGACCGAACACTGAAGCTTTCTTT. This gives the protein CASSEGDRPNTEAFF.

The chain uses TRBV25-1 and TRBJ1-2; D is perhaps TRBD1 (6 bases). Trimming took 4 bases from V and 5 from J, leaving 8 bases between them. From germline, CDR1 is MGHDK and CDR2 SYGVNS. CDR3 length equals 12 residues. In DNA, the CDR3 is TGTGCCAGCAGTGCCCAGGGGTATGGCTACACCTTC. Translating gives CASSAQGYGYTF.

This clone turned up a few times. The chain uses TRBV11-2 and TRBJ2-7; 9 positions match TRBD2. CDR3 length: 14 amino acids. Germline loops: CDR1 SGHAT, CDR2 FQNNGV. Trimming took 6 bases from V and 7 from J; bases not matched to a gene: 10. CDR3 nucleotide sequence: TGTGCCAGCAGTCTAGCGGGAAGTCGGCGGGAGCAGTACTTC. It is translated as CASSLAGSRREQYF.

The chain couples TRBV5-4 to TRBJ1-4; 8 nucleotides line up with TRBD1. J gave up 8 bases and V 2 bases, and 5 bases lay outside the gene matches. CDR3 length: 14 amino acids. Germline V gives CDR1 SGHNT, CDR2 YYREEE (reference sequence). The CDR3 region has the DNA TGTGCCAGCAGCTTTGGACAGGGTAACGAAAAACTGTTTTTT. Amino acids: CASSFGQGNEKLFF.

The J gene is TRBJ2-7, the V gene TRBV6-2 or TRBV6-3; possibly TRBD2 for D (6 bases). Trimming removed 4 bases from V and 3 bases from J, with 13 bases in between. From germline, CDR1 is MNHEY and CDR2 SVGEGT. CDR3 length equals 14 residues. Here the CDR3 reads CASSWGRKDYEQYF. The CDR3 DNA sequence: TGTGCCAGCAGTTGGGGGAGGAAGGACTACGAGCAGTACTTC.

The chain combines TRBV20-1 with TRBJ2-1, with D uncertain. CDR3 length: 11 residues. Trimming cost V 3 bases and J 4 bases, with 4 bases left between them. Germline CDR1 reads DFQATT; CDR2 reads SNEGSKA (reference sequence). CDR3: CSARSYNEQFF. The DNA of the CDR3 is TGCAGTGCTAGGAGTTACAATGAGCAGTTCTTC.

J is TRBJ2-5 and V is TRBV5-1; 10 bases map to TRBD2. This CDR3 spans 15 amino acids. The V gene's germline CDR1 is SGHRS and CDR2 YFSETQ. Losses at the gene ends were 4 bases for V and 2 bases for J; bases not matched to a gene: 5. The CDR3 coding sequence is TGCGCCAGCAGCCGGGATAGCGGGAGGCAAGAGACCCAGTACTTC. Encoded protein: CASSRDSGRQETQYF.

The chain employs TRBV7-2 and TRBJ2-3; 11 bases are a match to TRBD2. Trimming took 4 bases from V and 0 from J; bases not matched to a gene: 3. CDR1 is SGHTA and CDR2 is FQGNSA in the germline V gene. CDR3 length equals 16 residues. CDR3 DNA sequence: TGTGCCAGCAGCTACCGACTAGCGGGAAGCACAGATACGCAGTATTTT. Its protein is CASSYRLAGSTDTQYF.

The gene calls are TRBV6-1 and TRBJ1-4, with 7 bases lining up with TRBD1. Germline V gene sequence: CDR1 MNHNS, CDR2 SASEGT. The CDR3 runs to 17 residues. The ends lost 4 bases at V and 3 bases at J; junction bases unmatched: 11. In DNA form, the CDR3 reads TGTGCCAGCAGTGGACAGGGAAGGGCGTTGGCTAATGAAAAACTGTTTTTT. Translating it yields CASSGQGRALANEKLFF.

This clone turned up a few times. The V call is TRBV7-3, the J call TRBJ2-3; 11 bases are a match to TRBD2. Germline V lookup: CDR1 SGHTA, CDR2 FQGTGA. The ends lost 5 bases at V and 2 bases at J; junction bases unmatched: 3. The CDR3 is made up of 15 amino acids. The CDR3 nucleotides are TGTGCCAGCAGCCCGACTAGCGGGGCCACAGATACGCAGTATTTT. It translates to CASSPTSGATDTQYF.

The gene calls are TRBV5-1 and TRBJ1-1; 7 bases line up with TRBD1. CDR1 and CDR2 from the germline V gene are SGHRS and YFSETQ. V shed 3 bases and J 0 bases; nucleotides not matched to a gene: 8. This CDR3 is built from 16 residues. The CDR3 DNA sequence: TGCGCCAGCAGCTCGTCGACAGGGCTATTGAACACTGAAGCTTTCTTT. It yields the protein CASSSSTGLLNTEAFF.

This clone was detected only a few times. This rearrangement joins TRBV5-1 to TRBJ1-1; TRBD1 might be the D (5 bases). Trimming removed 0 bases from V and 6 bases from J, with 12 bases in between. The CDR3 runs 14 residues. Looked up from germline, CDR1 is SGHRS and CDR2 is YFSETQ. This chain's CDR3 is CASSLELTAAEAFF. In nucleotides, the CDR3 is TGCGCCAGCAGCTTGGAATTGACAGCCGCTGAAGCTTTCTTT. Looking up the rest from reference TRBV5-1 and TRBJ1-1 gives the full variable domain: KAGVTQTPRYLIKTRGQQVTLSCSPISGHRSVSWYQQTPGQGLQFLFEYFSETQRNKGNFPGRFSGRQFSNSRSEMNVSTLELGDSALYLCASSLELTAAEAFFGQGTRLTVV.

The CDR3 DNA sequence: TGTGCCAGCAGTTTCGACAGGCCTTGGACCCAGTACTTC. This gives the protein CASSFDRPWTQYF. The rearrangement joins TRBV28 to TRBJ2-5; the D gene is possibly TRBD1 (6 bases). The germline V gene has CDR1 MDHEN and CDR2 SYDVKM. Deletions cut 3 bases from V and 7 bases from J, with 12 bases between. This CDR3 is 13 amino acids long.

The gene calls are TRBV5-1 and TRBJ2-7; D not certain. The CDR3 runs to 14 residues. V lost 2 bases and J 5 bases, leaving 14 bases between the germline ends. Germline V gene data show CDR1 as SGHRS and CDR2 as YFSETQ. This chain's CDR3 is CASSFNTVLDEQYF. The CDR3 DNA is TGCGCCAGCAGCTTTAATACAGTTTTAGACGAGCAGTACTTC.

The V gene is TRBV5-1, the J gene TRBJ2-7, with 7 bases that match TRBD1. The junction had 5 bases not matched to a gene; V was cut back by 4 bases and J by 4 bases. The CDR3 loop spans 13 amino acids. The V gene's germline CDR1 is SGHRS and CDR2 YFSETQ. The CDR3 loop reads CASSLQGQYEQYF. The CDR3 DNA reads TGCGCCAGCAGCCTACAGGGGCAGTACGAGCAGTACTTC.

This clone was observed a handful of times. The chain employs TRBV5-1 and TRBJ1-1; 9 bases are a match to TRBD1. Germline loops: CDR1 SGHRS, CDR2 YFSETQ. The CDR3 is 13 residues long. J lost 7 bases, V lost 2 bases, and 3 bases had no gene match. The chain's CDR3 is CASSLQGANEAFF. Written as DNA, the CDR3 is TGCGCCAGCAGCTTACAGGGGGCGAATGAAGCTTTCTTT.

The V call is TRBV30, the J call TRBJ1-2; 7 positions agree with TRBD1. This CDR3 has 15 amino acids. V lost 3 bases and J lost 4; bases outside the gene matches: 11. Germline CDR1 and CDR2: GTSNPN and SVGIG (reference sequence). For the CDR3, the DNA is TGTGCCTGGAGCCGATTGACAGGGTCTGGCTATGGCTACACCTTC. As protein: CAWSRLTGSGYGYTF.

V usage is TRBV28 and J usage is TRBJ2-1, with 11 bases identical to TRBD2. This CDR3 region has 16 residues. The germline V gene encodes CDR1 MDHEN and CDR2 SYDVKM. V trimming: 4 bases; J trimming: 9 bases; junction bases outside the gene matches: 11. CDR3 sequence (DNA): TGTGCCAGCAGTTCCCCGGTAGCGGGAGGGCTGGGTGAGCAGTTCTTC. This gives the protein CASSSPVAGGLGEQFF.

The chain carries TRBV12-3 or TRBV12-4 and TRBJ1-1; D is undetermined. V was cut by 3 bases and J by 5 bases, with 4 bases left in between. The CDR3 runs to 11 residues. Written as DNA, the CDR3 is TGTGCCAGCAGTTTGACTACTGAAGCTTTCTTT. It translates to CASSLTTEAFF.

The chain is built from TRBV4-1 and TRBJ1-2; 10 bases map to TRBD1. The V gene end was trimmed by 2 bases and the J gene end by 5 bases; junction bases not matched to a gene: 8. The V gene's germline CDR1 is MGHRA and CDR2 YSYEKL. The CDR3 consists of 16 residues. The CDR3 is CASSQLPGQGRYGYTF. In DNA, the CDR3 is TGCGCCAGCAGCCAATTACCGGGACAGGGGAGATATGGCTACACCTTC.

The rearrangement uses TRBV4-2 and TRBJ2-3; 11 bases line up with TRBD2. Germline CDR1 LGHNA, CDR2 YNFKEQ. V gave up 3 bases and J gave up 6 bases; unmatched junction bases: 5. The CDR3 is 15 amino acids. The CDR3 DNA reads TGTGCCAGCAGCCAGGGGACTAGCGGAGGGGATACGCAGTATTTT. Encoded protein: CASSQGTSGGDTQYF.